Listed here are 23 T cell receptor beta chains from one sample, sequenced in a study of T cell responses to AZD1222 COVID-19 vaccine. Clones were sequenced by immunoSEQ multiplex PCR, and TCRdb holds only the in-frame ones, with some missing. The repertoire holds around 72,000 clones, 80% to 90% seen once, with less than 25% in the top ten. Here the sequenced sample was peripheral blood, taken on day 0 of AZD1222 vaccination. All receptors derive from an adult in good health.

Comment on this clone: The junction shows a germline mismatch at one end, possibly a read error. The rearrangement links TRBV6-5 to TRBJ2-5, with TRBD2 identical over 12 bases. The CDR3 contains 15 residues. Per the germline V gene, CDR1 is MNHEY and CDR2 is SVGAGI. In nucleotides, the CDR3 is TGTGCCAGCAGTTACGAGACTAGCGGGGGATACCCAGGTAACTTC. Translated: CASSYETSGGYPGNF.

The genes are TRBV4-3 and TRBJ1-6; D remains ambiguous. The V gene lost 8 bases and the J gene lost 1 base, with 12 bases spanning the gap. The germline V gene encodes CDR1 LGHNA and CDR2 YSLEER. The CDR3 extends over 15 amino acids. This CDR3 is CASAPDGSYNSPLHF. CDR3 in DNA: TGCGCCAGCGCGCCGGACGGTTCCTATAATTCACCCCTCCACTTT.

The chain is built from TRBV6-2 or TRBV6-3 and TRBJ1-1, with TRBD1 as a possible D gene (6 bases). The CDR3 length is 16 residues. The V gene's germline CDR1 is MNHEY and CDR2 SVGEGT. V shed 6 bases and J shed 0 bases, with 17 bases lying between them. This chain's CDR3 is CASSHGGRIVNTEAFF. DNA for the CDR3: TGTGCCAGCAGCCATGGGGGGCGAATAGTGAACACTGAAGCTTTCTTT.

The V call is TRBV29-1, the J call TRBJ2-1; D might be TRBD2 (7 bases). CDR1 is SQVTM and CDR2 is ANQGSEA in the germline V gene. Trimming left V 3 bases short and J 1 base short, with 22 bases between. This CDR3 region has 18 residues. The DNA for the CDR3 is TGCAGCGTTGATCATGGGGCTCGCGGGGGCCAATCCTACAATGAGCAGTTCTTC. Its translation is CSVDHGARGGQSYNEQFF.

The genes are TRBV12-5 and TRBJ2-1; no definite D call. Per germline, CDR1 LGHNT and CDR2 FRNRAP. Trimming took 5 bases from V and 2 from J, leaving 10 bases between them. The CDR3 length is 14 residues. CDR3 protein: CASGRNSAYNEQFF. The CDR3 DNA reads TGTGCTAGTGGTCGAAATTCGGCCTACAATGAGCAGTTCTTC.

V and J are TRBV27 and TRBJ1-6; TRBD1 agrees at 10 bases. In germline, CDR1 is MNHEY, CDR2 SMNVEV (reference sequence). The CDR3 totals 16 residues. V dropped 8 bases and J dropped 10; count of bases not matched to a gene: 14. Here the CDR3 DNA reads TGTGCCAGCGGGGATCCGGGACAGGGGCTCAGATCACCCCTCCACTTT. The encoded protein is CASGDPGQGLRSPLHF.

The V call is TRBV19, the J call TRBJ1-5; D is possibly TRBD1 (5 bases). This CDR3 is built from 15 residues. V dropped 5 bases and J dropped 6 bases, with 17 bases sitting between them. The V gene's germline CDR1 is LNHDA and CDR2 SQIVND (reference sequence). The CDR3 spells CASSWDSEIGQPQHF. The CDR3 nucleotides read TGTGCCAGTAGTTGGGACTCCGAAATCGGTCAGCCCCAGCATTTT.

This chain joins TRBV7-9 and TRBJ1-3; the match to TRBD1 covers 9 bases. Germline-derived CDR1 and CDR2 are SEHNR and FQNEAQ (reference sequence). There are 16 residues in the CDR3. The V gene end was trimmed by 5 bases and the J gene end by 0 bases; junction bases not matched to a gene: 5. The CDR3 DNA reads as TGTGCCAGCAGCCCCCCGGGACAGGGCTCTGGAAACACCATATATTTT. Amino acid sequence: CASSPPGQGSGNTIYF.

The rearrangement uses TRBV20-1 and TRBJ1-1; maybe TRBD1 (6 bases). This CDR3 has 11 amino acids. Germline V gives CDR1 DFQATT, CDR2 SNEGSKA (reference sequence). V was cut by 6 bases and J by 3 bases, with 8 bases left in between. CDR3: CSARQDTEAFF. The CDR3 bases are TGCAGTGCCCGACAGGACACTGAAGCTTTCTTT.

This chain links TRBV6-5 with TRBJ1-2; a weak D match, TRBD1 (5 bases). The CDR3 is 13 amino acids. The germline V gene has CDR1 MNHEY and CDR2 SVGAGI. Between the trimmed V and J ends, which lost 5 bases and 3 bases, there was a span of 10 bases. Here the CDR3 reads CASSPQGYYGYTF. CDR3 in DNA: TGTGCCAGCAGTCCCCAGGGATACTATGGCTACACCTTC.

The chain employs TRBV7-8 and TRBJ1-5; D uncertain. The CDR3 spans 14 residues. V was clipped by 2 bases and J by 9 bases, with 14 bases between them. Per the germline V gene, CDR1 is SGHVS and CDR2 is FQNEAQ. In nucleotides, the CDR3 is TGTGCCAGCAGCTTACTCGGGCCTCGGCGGCCCCAGCATTTT. Amino acid sequence: CASSLLGPRRPQHF.

The rearrangement uses TRBV7-2 and TRBJ1-1; D is ambiguous. This CDR3 has 17 amino acids. CDR1 and CDR2 (germline): SGHTA, FQGNSA. The germline V and J ends were trimmed by 2 bases and 0 bases, with 16 bases remaining between them. The CDR3 protein is CASSLSKDMWMNTEAFF. The CDR3 coding sequence is TGTGCCAGCAGCTTATCGAAGGATATGTGGATGAACACTGAAGCTTTCTTT.

The chain employs TRBV5-4 and TRBJ2-7, with a possible D match to TRBD1 (5 bases). CDR3 length: 13 residues. Germline lookup yields CDR1 SGHNT and CDR2 YYREEE (reference sequence). The V end lost 3 bases, the J end lost 3 bases, and 10 bases lay between the germline ends. DNA for the CDR3: TGTGCCAGCAGCTCCCCGGACATCTACGAGCAGTACTTC. The encoded protein is CASSSPDIYEQYF.

The chain employs TRBV7-9 and TRBJ1-1; D gene ambiguous. The CDR3 extends over 15 amino acids. Trimming took off 5 bases at V and 0 bases at J, with 13 bases between the two ends. Germline V gene data show CDR1 as SEHNR and CDR2 as FQNEAQ (reference sequence). This CDR3 reads CASSPLSFMNTEAFF. The DNA for the CDR3 is TGTGCCAGCAGCCCCTTGTCCTTCATGAACACTGAAGCTTTCTTT.

The chain carries TRBV2 and TRBJ1-6; no clear D. With 4 bases removed from V and 5 bases from J, the gap between germline ends came to 9 bases. The CDR3 totals 14 residues. CDR1 is SNHLY and CDR2 is FYNNEI in the germline V gene. The CDR3 region has the DNA TGTGCCAGCAGTGTCCTGCGGGATAATTCACCCCTCCACTTT. Protein product: CASSVLRDNSPLHF.

The rearrangement joins TRBV9 to TRBJ1-3, with unresolved D. Trimming removed 4 bases from V and 4 bases from J, with 18 bases in between. The CDR3 is 16 amino acids. The germline V gene encodes CDR1 SGDLS and CDR2 YYNGEE. The chain's CDR3 is CASSSSRTGGGNTIYF. For the CDR3, the DNA is TGTGCCAGCAGCTCCAGTAGGACGGGCGGCGGAAACACCATATATTTT.

The chain recombines TRBV2 with TRBJ1-1; 10 nucleotides agree with TRBD1. The length of the CDR3 is 16 residues. Looked up from germline, CDR1 is SNHLY and CDR2 is FYNNEI. J lost 6 bases, V lost 7 bases, and 14 bases had no gene match. CDR3 in DNA: TGTGCCAGCAATAGGTTTGGACAGGGGGGTTGGGCTGAAGCTTTCTTT. Its translation is CASNRFGQGGWAEAFF.

V and J are TRBV11-3 and TRBJ1-1, with D hard to call. Germline V gives CDR1 SGHNT, CDR2 YENEEA. Trimming took off 3 bases at V and 4 bases at J, with 9 bases between the two ends. CDR3 length: 13 residues. CDR3 nucleotides: TGTGCCAGCAGCTTCGGTGAGGGCACTGAAGCTTTCTTT. It encodes CASSFGEGTEAFF.

The V call is TRBV5-1, the J call TRBJ1-2; a possible D gene is TRBD1 (5 bases). Germline loops: CDR1 SGHRS, CDR2 YFSETQ. The V end was cut by 5 bases, the J end by 4 bases, with 21 bases between. The CDR3 extends over 16 amino acids. CDR3 sequence reads: CASSPRLGGSGYGYTF. The CDR3 DNA sequence: TGCGCCAGCAGTCCCAGGCTTGGGGGGTCGGGCTATGGCTACACCTTC.

This chain joins TRBV30 and TRBJ1-4, with D uncertain. Germline V lookup: CDR1 GTSNPN, CDR2 SVGIG (reference sequence). CDR3 length: 12 amino acids. V shed 5 bases and J shed 5 bases, with 9 bases lying between them. The CDR3 DNA reads TGTGCCTGGGACGGGTGGAATGAAAAACTGTTTTTT. Translating gives CAWDGWNEKLFF.

This rearrangement joins TRBV14 to TRBJ2-5; D gene unclear. The CDR3 is 13 residues long. Trimming cost V 0 bases and J 7 bases, with 9 bases left between them. Germline loops: CDR1 SGHDN, CDR2 FVKESK. CDR3 region: CASSQDFAGTQYF. In DNA form, the CDR3 reads TGTGCCAGCAGCCAAGACTTCGCTGGGACCCAGTACTTC. Full variable domain (missing parts from reference TRBV14 and TRBJ2-5): EAGVTQFPSHSVIEKGQTVTLRCDPISGHDNLYWYRRVMGKEIKFLLHFVKESKQDESGMPNNRFLAERTGGTYSTLKVQPAELEDSGVYFCASSQDFAGTQYFGPGTRLLVL.

The chain has TRBV15 and TRBJ2-5, with D perhaps assigned TRBD1 or TRBD2 (5 bases each). The CDR3 extends over 16 amino acids. V gave up 1 base and J gave up 5 bases, with 17 bases separating them. Germline CDR1 LNHNV, CDR2 YYDKDF (reference sequence). For the CDR3, the DNA is TGTGCCACCAGCAGAGCTCTACAGGAGGCAGGGGAGACCCAGTACTTC. The encoded protein is CATSRALQEAGETQYF.

This chain joins TRBV5-5 and TRBJ1-1; no definite D call. Germline assignment: CDR1 SGHKS and CDR2 YYEKEE (reference sequence). The CDR3 sequence is 13 residues long. The germline V and J ends were trimmed by 4 bases and 4 bases, with 11 bases remaining between them. The CDR3 region has the DNA TGTGCCAGCAGCACCAGCGGGGTCACTGAAGCTTTCTTT. Translating gives CASSTSGVTEAFF.